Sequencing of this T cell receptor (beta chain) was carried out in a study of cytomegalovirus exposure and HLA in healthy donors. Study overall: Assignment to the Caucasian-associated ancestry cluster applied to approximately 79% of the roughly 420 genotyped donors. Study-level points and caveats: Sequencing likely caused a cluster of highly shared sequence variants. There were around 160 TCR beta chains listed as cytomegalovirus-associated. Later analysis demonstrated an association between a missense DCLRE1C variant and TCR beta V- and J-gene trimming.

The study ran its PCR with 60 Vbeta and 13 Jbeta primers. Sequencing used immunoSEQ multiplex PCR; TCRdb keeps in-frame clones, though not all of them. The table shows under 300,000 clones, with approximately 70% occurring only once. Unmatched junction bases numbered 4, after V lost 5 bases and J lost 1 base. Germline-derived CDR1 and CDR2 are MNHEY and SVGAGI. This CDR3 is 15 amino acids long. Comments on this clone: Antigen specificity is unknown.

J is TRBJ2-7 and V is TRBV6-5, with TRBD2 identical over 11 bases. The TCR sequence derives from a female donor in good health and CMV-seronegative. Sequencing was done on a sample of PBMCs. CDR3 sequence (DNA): TGTGCCAGCAGTCCACTAGCGGGGGATTCCTACGAGCAGTACTTC. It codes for CASSPLAGDSYEQYF.